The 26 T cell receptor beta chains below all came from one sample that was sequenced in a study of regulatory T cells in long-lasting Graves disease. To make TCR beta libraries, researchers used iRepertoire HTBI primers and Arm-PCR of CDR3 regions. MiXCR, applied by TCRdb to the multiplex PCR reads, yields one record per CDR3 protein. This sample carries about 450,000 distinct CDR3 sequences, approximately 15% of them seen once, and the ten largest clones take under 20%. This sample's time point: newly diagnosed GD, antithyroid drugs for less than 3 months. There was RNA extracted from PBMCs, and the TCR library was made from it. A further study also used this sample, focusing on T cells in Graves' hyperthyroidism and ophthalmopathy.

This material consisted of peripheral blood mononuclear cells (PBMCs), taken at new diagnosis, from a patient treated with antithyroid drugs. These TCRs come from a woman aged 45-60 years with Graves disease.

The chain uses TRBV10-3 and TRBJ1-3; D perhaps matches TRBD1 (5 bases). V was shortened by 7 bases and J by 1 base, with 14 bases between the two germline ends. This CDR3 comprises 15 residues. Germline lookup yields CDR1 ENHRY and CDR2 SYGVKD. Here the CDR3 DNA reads TGTGCCATCACCGACAGAGGGTTTTCTGGAAACACCATATATTTT. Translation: CAITDRGFSGNTIYF.

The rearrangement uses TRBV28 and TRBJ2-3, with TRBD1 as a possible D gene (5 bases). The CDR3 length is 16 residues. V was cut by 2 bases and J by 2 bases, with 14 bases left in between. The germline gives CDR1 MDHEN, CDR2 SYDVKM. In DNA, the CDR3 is TGTGCCAGCAGTTTACCCCCAGGGATAGCCACAGATACGCAGTATTTT. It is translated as CASSLPPGIATDTQYF.

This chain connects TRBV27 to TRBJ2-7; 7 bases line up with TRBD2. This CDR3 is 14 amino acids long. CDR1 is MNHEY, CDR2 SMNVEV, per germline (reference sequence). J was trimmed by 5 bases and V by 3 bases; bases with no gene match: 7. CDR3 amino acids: CASSFSAGVHEQYF. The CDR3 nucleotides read TGTGCCAGCAGTTTCTCCGCGGGGGTGCACGAGCAGTACTTC.

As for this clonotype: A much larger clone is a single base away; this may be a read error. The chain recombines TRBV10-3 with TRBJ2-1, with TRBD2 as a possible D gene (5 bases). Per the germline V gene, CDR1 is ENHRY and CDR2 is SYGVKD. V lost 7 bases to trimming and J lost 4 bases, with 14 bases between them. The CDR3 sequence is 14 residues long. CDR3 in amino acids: CAITRTGAYNEQFF. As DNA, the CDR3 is TGTGCCATCACTCGGACTGGCGCTTACAATGAGCAGTTCTTC.

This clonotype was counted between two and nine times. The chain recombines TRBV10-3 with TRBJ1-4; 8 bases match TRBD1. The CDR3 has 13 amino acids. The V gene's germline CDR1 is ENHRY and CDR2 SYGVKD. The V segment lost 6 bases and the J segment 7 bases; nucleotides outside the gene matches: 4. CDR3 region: CAIRTDRGEKLFF. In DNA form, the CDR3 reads TGTGCCATCAGGACCGACAGGGGTGAAAAACTGTTTTTT.

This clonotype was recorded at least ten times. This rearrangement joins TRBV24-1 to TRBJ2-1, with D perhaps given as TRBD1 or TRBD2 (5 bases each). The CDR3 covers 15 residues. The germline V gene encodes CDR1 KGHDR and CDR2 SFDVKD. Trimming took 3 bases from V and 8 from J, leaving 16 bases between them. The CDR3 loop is CATSDPHLGRDEQFF. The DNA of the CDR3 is TGTGCCACCAGTGATCCGCACCTGGGACGCGATGAGCAGTTCTTC.

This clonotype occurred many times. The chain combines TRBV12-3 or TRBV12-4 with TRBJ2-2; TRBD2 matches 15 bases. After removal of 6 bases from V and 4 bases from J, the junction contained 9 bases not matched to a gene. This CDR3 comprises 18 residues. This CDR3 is CASREGLAGGLSTGELFF. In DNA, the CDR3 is TGTGCCAGCAGGGAGGGACTAGCGGGAGGTCTATCCACCGGGGAGCTGTTTTTT.

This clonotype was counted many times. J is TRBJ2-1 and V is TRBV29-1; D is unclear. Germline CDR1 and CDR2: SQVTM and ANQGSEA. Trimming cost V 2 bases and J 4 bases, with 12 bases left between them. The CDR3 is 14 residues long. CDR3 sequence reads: CSVELQERYNEQFF. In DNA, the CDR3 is TGCAGCGTTGAACTTCAGGAACGTTACAATGAGCAGTTCTTC.

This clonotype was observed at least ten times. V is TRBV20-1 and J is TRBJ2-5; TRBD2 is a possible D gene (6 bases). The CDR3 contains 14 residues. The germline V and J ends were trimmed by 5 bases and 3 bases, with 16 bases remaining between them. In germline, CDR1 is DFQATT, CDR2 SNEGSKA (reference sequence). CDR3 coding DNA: TGCAGTGCTCAACGACTCCAGCGGGAAGAGACCCAGTACTTC. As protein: CSAQRLQREETQYF.

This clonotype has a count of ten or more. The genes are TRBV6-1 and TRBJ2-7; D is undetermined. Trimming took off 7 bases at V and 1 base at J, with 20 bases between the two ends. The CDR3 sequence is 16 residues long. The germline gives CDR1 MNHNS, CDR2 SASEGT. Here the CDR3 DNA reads TGTGCCAGCAACTTCCCGGGTTTTGGCGGATCCTACGAGCAGTACTTC. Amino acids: CASNFPGFGGSYEQYF.

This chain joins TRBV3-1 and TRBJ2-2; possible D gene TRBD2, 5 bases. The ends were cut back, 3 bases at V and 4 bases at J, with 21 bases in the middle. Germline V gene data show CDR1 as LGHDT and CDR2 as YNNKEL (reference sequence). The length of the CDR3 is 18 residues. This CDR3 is CASSHSSLRPSSTGELFF. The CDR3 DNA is TGTGCCAGCAGCCACTCTTCCCTCCGACCTAGCAGCACCGGGGAGCTGTTTTTT.

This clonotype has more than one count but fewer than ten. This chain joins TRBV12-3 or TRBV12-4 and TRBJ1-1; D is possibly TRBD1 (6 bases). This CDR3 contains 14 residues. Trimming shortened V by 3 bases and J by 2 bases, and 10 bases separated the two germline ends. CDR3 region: CASSFGGYNTEAFF. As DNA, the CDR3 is TGTGCCAGCAGTTTTGGGGGCTATAACACTGAAGCTTTCTTT.

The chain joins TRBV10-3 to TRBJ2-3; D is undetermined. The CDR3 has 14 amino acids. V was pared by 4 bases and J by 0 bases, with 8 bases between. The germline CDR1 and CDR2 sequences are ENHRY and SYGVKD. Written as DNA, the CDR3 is TGTGCCATCAGTGGGAAGGGAAGCACAGATACGCAGTATTTT. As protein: CAISGKGSTDTQYF.

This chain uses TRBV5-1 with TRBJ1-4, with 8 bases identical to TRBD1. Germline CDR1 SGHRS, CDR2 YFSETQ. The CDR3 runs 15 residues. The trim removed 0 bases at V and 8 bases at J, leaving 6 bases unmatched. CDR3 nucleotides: TGCGCCAGCAGCTTGGCCGGGACAGGAGCAGAAAAACTGTTTTTT. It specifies CASSLAGTGAEKLFF.

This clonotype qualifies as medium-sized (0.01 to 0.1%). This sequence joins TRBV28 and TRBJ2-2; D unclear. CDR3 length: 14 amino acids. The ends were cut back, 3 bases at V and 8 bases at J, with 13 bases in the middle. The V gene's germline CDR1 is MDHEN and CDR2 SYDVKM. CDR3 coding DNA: TGTGCCAGCAGTTTGTCGTCTGCCTCTGGGGAGCTGTTTTTT. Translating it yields CASSLSSASGELFF.

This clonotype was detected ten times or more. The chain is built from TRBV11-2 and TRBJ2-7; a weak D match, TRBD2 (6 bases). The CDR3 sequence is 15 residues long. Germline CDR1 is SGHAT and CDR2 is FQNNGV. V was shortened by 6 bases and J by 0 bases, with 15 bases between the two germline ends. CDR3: CASSDGLLNSYEQYF. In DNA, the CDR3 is TGTGCCAGCAGTGACGGACTATTAAACTCCTACGAGCAGTACTTC.

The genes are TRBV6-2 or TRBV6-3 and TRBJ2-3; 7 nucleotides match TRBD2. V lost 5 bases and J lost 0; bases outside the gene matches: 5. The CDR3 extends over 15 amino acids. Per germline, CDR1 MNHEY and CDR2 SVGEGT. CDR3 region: CASSTAGTSTDTQYF. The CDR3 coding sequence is TGTGCCAGCAGTACAGCGGGGACTAGCACAGATACGCAGTATTTT.

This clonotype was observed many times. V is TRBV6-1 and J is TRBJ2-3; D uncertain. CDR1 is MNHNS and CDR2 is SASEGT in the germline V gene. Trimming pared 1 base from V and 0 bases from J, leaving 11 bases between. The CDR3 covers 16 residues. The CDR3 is CASSEGTSSSTDTQYF. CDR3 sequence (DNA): TGTGCCAGCAGTGAAGGAACCTCGTCTAGCACAGATACGCAGTATTTT.

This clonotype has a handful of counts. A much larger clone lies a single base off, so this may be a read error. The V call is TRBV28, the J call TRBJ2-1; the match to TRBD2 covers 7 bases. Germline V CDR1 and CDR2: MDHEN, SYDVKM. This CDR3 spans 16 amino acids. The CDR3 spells CASSCSGYFLYNGQFF. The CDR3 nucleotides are TGTGCCAGCAGCTGTAGCGGGTACTTTCTGTACAATGGGCAGTTCTTC.

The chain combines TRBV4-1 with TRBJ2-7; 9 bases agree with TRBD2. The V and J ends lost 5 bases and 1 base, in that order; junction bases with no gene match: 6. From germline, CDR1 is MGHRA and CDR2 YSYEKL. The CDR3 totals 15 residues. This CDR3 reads CASSGNSGSSYEQYF. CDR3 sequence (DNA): TGCGCCAGCAGCGGAAATAGCGGGAGTTCCTACGAGCAGTACTTC.

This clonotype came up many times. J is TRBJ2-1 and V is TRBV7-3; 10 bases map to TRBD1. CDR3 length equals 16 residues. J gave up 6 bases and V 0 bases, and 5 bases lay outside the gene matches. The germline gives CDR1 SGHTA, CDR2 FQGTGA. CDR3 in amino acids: CASSLTGQGLGNEQFF. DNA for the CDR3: TGTGCCAGCAGCTTAACGGGACAGGGGCTGGGCAATGAGCAGTTCTTC.

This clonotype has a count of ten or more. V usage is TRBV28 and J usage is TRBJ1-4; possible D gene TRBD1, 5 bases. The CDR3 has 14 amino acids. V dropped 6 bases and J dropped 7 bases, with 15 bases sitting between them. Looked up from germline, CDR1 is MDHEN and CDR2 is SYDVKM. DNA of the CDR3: TGTGCCAGCAGCCCCGGAGGGGAGGGTGAAAAACTGTTTTTT. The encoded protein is CASSPGGEGEKLFF. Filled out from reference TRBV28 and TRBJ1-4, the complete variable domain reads DVKVTQSSRYLVKRTGEKVFLECVQDMDHENMFWYRQDPGLGLRLIYFSYDVKMKEKGDIPEGYSVSREKKERFSLILESASTNQTSMYLCASSPGGEGEKLFFGSGTQLSVL.

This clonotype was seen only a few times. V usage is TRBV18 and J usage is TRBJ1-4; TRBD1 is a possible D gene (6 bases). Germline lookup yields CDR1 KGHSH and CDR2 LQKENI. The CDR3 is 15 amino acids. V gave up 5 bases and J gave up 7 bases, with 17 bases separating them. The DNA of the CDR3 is TGTGCCAGCTCATCTGACGGGGGCTTAGGTGAAAAACTGTTTTTT. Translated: CASSSDGGLGEKLFF.

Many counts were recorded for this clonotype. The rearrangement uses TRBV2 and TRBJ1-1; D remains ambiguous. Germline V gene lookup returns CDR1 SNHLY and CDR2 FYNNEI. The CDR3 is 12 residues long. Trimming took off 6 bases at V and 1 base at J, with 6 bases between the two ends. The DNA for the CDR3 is TGTGCCAGCAGGGGCCAGAACACTGAAGCTTTCTTT. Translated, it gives CASRGQNTEAFF.

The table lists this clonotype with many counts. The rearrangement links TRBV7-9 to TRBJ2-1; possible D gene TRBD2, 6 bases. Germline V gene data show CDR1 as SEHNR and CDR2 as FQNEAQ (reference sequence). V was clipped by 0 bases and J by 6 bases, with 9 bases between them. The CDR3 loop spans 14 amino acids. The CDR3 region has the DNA TGTGCCAGCAGCTTAGCGGGAGGTTTCAATGAGCAGTTCTTC. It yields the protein CASSLAGGFNEQFF. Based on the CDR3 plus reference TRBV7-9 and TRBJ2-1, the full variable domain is DTGVSQNPRHKITKRGQNVTFRCDPISEHNRLYWYRQTLGQGPEFLTYFQNEAQLEKSRLLSDRFSAERPKGSFSTLEIQRTEQGDSAMYLCASSLAGGFNEQFFGPGTRLTVL.

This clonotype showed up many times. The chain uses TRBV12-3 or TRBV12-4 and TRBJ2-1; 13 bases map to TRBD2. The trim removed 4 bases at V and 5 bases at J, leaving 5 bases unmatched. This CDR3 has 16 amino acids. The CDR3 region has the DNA TGTGCCAGCAGTTGGGGGACTAGCGGGGATAACAATGAGCAGTTCTTC. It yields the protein CASSWGTSGDNNEQFF.